This T cell receptor beta chain was observed in a study of tumor-infiltrating lymphocytes in primary liver carcinoma. Study context: In every tissue type, samples returned a similar yield of roughly 3.65 to 7.5 million productive TCRbeta reads.

The germline gives CDR1 SGHAT, CDR2 FQNNGV. The V end was cut by 1 base, the J end by 4 bases, with 11 bases between. This CDR3 spans 14 amino acids. This clonotype was detected only once. The study extracted blood RNA from unsorted whole blood and also extracted germline DNA. Researchers generated TCR beta cDNA from about 460 ng of total RNA, relying on a constant-region primer. What produced the TCR beta libraries was three nested multiplex PCR rounds using slightly modified ARM-PCR. Investigators reported that the first two PCR rounds, at roughly 10 cycles each, used TRBV1-TRBV30 forward primers with a C-beta reverse primer. MiXCR, applied by TCRdb to the multiplex PCR reads, yields one record per CDR3 protein. The sample consists of 300,000 to 400,000 distinct CDR3 sequences, around 60% of them appearing once.

This chain connects TRBV11-2 to TRBJ2-7; D not certain. Sequencing was done on a sample of peripheral blood. The receptor was derived from a man aged 35-49 years with primary liver carcinoma and hepatitis B virus infection. As DNA, the CDR3 is TGTGCCAGCAGCTTAGTCCCACAGTGGTACGAGCAGTACTTC. This codes for CASSLVPQWYEQYF.